The rows below give T cell receptor beta chains drawn from one sample of a study of shared clonotypes between healthy human individuals. Here immunoSEQ multiplex PCR was the method, and the copy in TCRdb shows in-frame clones only, minus some. This sample carries 2 million to 2.5 million clones, approximately 95% of them seen once, and the ten largest clones take 0.39%. The specimen was naive CD4+ T cells from PBMCs. These receptors originate from a man aged 18 to 30 in good health. Some clones in this sample may be carry-over from other donors' samples. Both conserved end residues are part of each CDR3. The order of the fields is V gene, J gene, D gene, CDR3 protein. The D gene is left open where the match is weak.

>TRBV7-9|TRBJ1-1|.
CASSLALTVNTEAFF
>TRBV30|TRBJ1-1|.
CAWSVIWPTGAFF
>TRBV15|TRBJ2-3|TRBD2
CATSRDLSAGGSTDTQYF
>TRBV7-2|TRBJ2-3|.
CASRIRGDGTDTQYF
>TRBV7-2|TRBJ2-2|.
CASSLAGTSVTGELFF
>TRBV21-1|TRBJ2-3|.
CASGPPGQITDTQYF
>TRBV9|TRBJ2-7|.
CASSVAPGPSYEQYF
>TRBV7-3|TRBJ2-2|.
CASSSSPTNTGELFF
>TRBV19|TRBJ1-1|.
CASSNLGSMNTEAFF
>TRBV4-3|TRBJ2-5|.
CATSRGLAGETQYF
>TRBV5-1|TRBJ2-1|TRBD2
CASSYGLAGGNEQFF
>TRBV5-1|TRBJ2-3|TRBD2
CASSLEAGVLTDTQYF
>TRBV28|TRBJ1-1|.
CASSYEQYTEAFF
>TRBV5-1|TRBJ2-5|.
CASSLGAQETQYF
>TRBV7-2|TRBJ1-1|.
CASSEGRNTEAFF
>TRBV29-1|TRBJ2-3|.
CSVEGRATDTQYF
>TRBV5-8|TRBJ2-7|.
CASSFRSSPYEQYF
>TRBV4-1|TRBJ2-5|TRBD2
CASSQVTSVETQYF
>TRBV28|TRBJ1-2|TRBD1
CASSLTGVRDYGYTF
>TRBV27|TRBJ2-7|.
CASYDGETYEQYF
>TRBV15|TRBJ1-4|.
CATSRNPVGAGGEKLFF
>TRBV5-1|TRBJ2-7|.
CASSFSGTHSYEQYF
>TRBV6-5|TRBJ2-5|TRBD2
CASSSGGGNQETQYF
>TRBV7-2|TRBJ1-2|TRBD1
CASSLRTGGLYGYTF
>TRBV28|TRBJ2-1|TRBD2
CASSFGGRPPISRQFF
>TRBV28|TRBJ2-5|.
CASSPRTAQETQYF
>TRBV6-5|TRBJ1-1|.
CASSPFQATEAFF
>TRBV21-1|TRBJ2-7|.
CASSNGGRGVDEQYF
>TRBV2|TRBJ2-7|.
CASSYSRGWDEQYF
>TRBV11-2|TRBJ2-1|.
CASSLWSGYSYNEQFF
>TRBV10-3|TRBJ2-3|.
CAISVQGGRDTQYF
>TRBV10-3|TRBJ2-3|.
CAISESDDGARDTQYF
>TRBV29-1|TRBJ1-2|TRBD1
CSVARTGGRGYTF
>TRBV7-8|TRBJ2-3|.
CASSPPWGVGSGDTQYF
>TRBV2|TRBJ1-4|.
CASRLTGVSTNEKLFF
>TRBV12-5|TRBJ2-5|TRBD1
CASGQGTGGQETQYF
>TRBV30|TRBJ1-5|TRBD1
CAWGTGMSRQPQHF
>TRBV28|TRBJ1-1|.
CVCGRNGGGNTEAFF
>TRBV7-9|TRBJ1-2|.
CASSPRGEDYGYTF
>TRBV9|TRBJ2-2|TRBD1
CASSGGQGALGTGELFF
>TRBV28|TRBJ1-2|TRBD1
CASSLGTGTGIYGYTF
>TRBV19|TRBJ2-2|.
CASSIVDLTGELFF
>TRBV28|TRBJ1-3|.
CASSLLGGRNTIYF
>TRBV10-3|TRBJ1-1|TRBD1
CAISGGGQGVTEAFF
>TRBV7-9|TRBJ1-6|.
CASSLDGESPLHF
>TRBV5-1|TRBJ1-3|TRBD1
CASSLEGASGNTIYF
>TRBV11-2|TRBJ2-7|.
CASSTTGGYEQYF
>TRBV7-9|TRBJ2-1|.
CASSLERDTYNEQFF
>TRBV7-2|TRBJ2-1|TRBD2
CASSTPRGGGRSPNEQFF
>TRBV2|TRBJ2-5|.
CASMVFGHQETQYF
>TRBV5-6|TRBJ2-3|TRBD1
CASSRQGAGTDTQYF
>TRBV11-2|TRBJ2-7|.
CASSFTHGAYEQYF
>TRBV28|TRBJ2-3|.
CASSFPGTDTQYF
>TRBV5-4|TRBJ1-1|TRBD1
CASSAETGRNTEAFF
>TRBV19|TRBJ2-1|.
CASSILGGTYNEQFF
>TRBV6-5|TRBJ2-5|.
CASSYGQETQYF
>TRBV10-3|TRBJ1-1|.
CAISGRTAEAFF
>TRBV7-2|TRBJ2-2|TRBD2
CASSAIAGDTGELFF
>TRBV27|TRBJ1-2|.
CASSRAQGYGYTF